This is a list of T cell receptor beta chains from one sample in a study of shared clonotypes between healthy human individuals. Here immunoSEQ multiplex PCR was the method, and the copy in TCRdb shows in-frame clones only, minus some. The sample consists of more than 2,000,000 clones, over 90% of them appearing once. The sample taken for sequencing was naive CD4+ T cells from PBMCs. All receptors come from a man aged 18 to 35 in good health. Some clones in this sample may be carry-over from other donors' samples. The CDR3 runs from the conserved cysteine through the conserved F or W. A D gene is named only where the DNA matches it firmly. The listing skips clone size in some rows; elsewhere it reads once, few, many or a size class.

J gene,V gene,D gene,clone size,CDR3 DNA,CDR3 protein
TRBJ1-2,TRBV27,-,-,TGTGCCAGCGCCTCGAATCCTGGGGTAGGCTACACCTTC,CASASNPGVGYTF
TRBJ2-3,TRBV5-4,TRBD2,-,TGTGCCAGCAGCCCCGCACCTTCTAGCGGGAGGGCGACAGATACGCAGTATTTT,CASSPAPSSGRATDTQYF
TRBJ1-1,TRBV6-1,-,-,TGTGCCAGCAGTGACGAACAGGGTGCTGAAGCTTTCTTT,CASSDEQGAEAFF
TRBJ1-1,TRBV6-1,-,-,TGTGCCACACAGAACATGAACACTGAAGCTTTCTTT,CATQNMNTEAFF
TRBJ1-2,TRBV7-2,-,few,TGTGCCAGCCTGGGAGGGGACTATGGCTACACCTTC,CASLGGDYGYTF
TRBJ1-1,TRBV7-2,-,-,TGTGCCAGCAGCCGACAAACGGGGCAGGGGATCCACGTTGAAGCTTTCTTT,CASSRQTGQGIHVEAFF
TRBJ1-2,TRBV21-1,-,-,TGTGCCAGCAGCAAAGCCCGGACAGCCGATGGCTACACCTTC,CASSKARTADGYTF
TRBJ1-2,TRBV18,-,-,TGTGCCAGCTCACCGGACGTTGTGGGCTATGGCTACACCTTC,CASSPDVVGYGYTF
TRBJ2-7,TRBV6-5,TRBD2,-,TGTGCCAGCAGTTACGATAGCGGGAGGATTTACGAGCAGTACTTC,CASSYDSGRIYEQYF
TRBJ2-2,TRBV7-9,TRBD2,-,TGTGCCAGCAGCTTAGTAGCGGGAGCTACCGGGGAGCTGTTTTTT,CASSLVAGATGELFF
TRBJ2-5,TRBV15,TRBD2,-,TGTGCCACCAGCAGAGCGGGGGGAGCGGGAGAGACCCAGTACTTC,CATSRAGGAGETQYF
TRBJ2-7,TRBV18,-,-,TGTGCCAGCTCACCACCGGGTGGGGGGTACGAGCAGTACTTC,CASSPPGGGYEQYF
TRBJ1-5,TRBV5-1,-,-,TGCGCCAGCAGCGGCCGGCCCAATCAGCCCCAGCATTTT,CASSGRPNQPQHF
TRBJ2-7,TRBV7-2,-,-,TGTGCCAGCAAGCTTAGCGCCGGGCATGACTCCGAGCAGTACTTC,CASKLSAGHDSEQYF
TRBJ1-1,TRBV27,-,-,TGTGCCAGCAGTATGAACGGGGGGAACACTGAAGCTTTCTTT,CASSMNGGNTEAFF
TRBJ2-1,TRBV7-8,-,once,TGTGCCAGCAGCTCGTCGAATTCAAATGAGCAGTTCTTC,CASSSSNSNEQFF
TRBJ1-2,TRBV15,-,once,TGTGCCACCAACCCGAGCGGGGCGGGCTATGGCTACACCTTC,CATNPSGAGYGYTF
TRBJ2-7,TRBV18,-,-,TGTGCCAGCTCACCACCCAGCCTCTACGAGCAGTACTTC,CASSPPSLYEQYF
TRBJ2-5,TRBV6-1,-,-,TGTGCCAGCAGCGCTACCGGGGAGACCCAGTACTTC,CASSATGETQYF
TRBJ2-3,TRBV4-1,-,-,TGCGCCAGCAGCCAAGGACTTCTCACAGATACGCAGTATTTT,CASSQGLLTDTQYF
TRBJ1-4,TRBV28,-,-,TGTGCCAGCAGTTTAGGGGGGCAGGGTTTAGAAAAACTGTTTTTT,CASSLGGQGLEKLFF
TRBJ2-1,TRBV7-8,TRBD1,-,TGTGCCAGCAGCTCCACCCGGGACAGTTACAATGAGCAGTTCTTC,CASSSTRDSYNEQFF
TRBJ2-1,TRBV5-1,-,-,TGCGCCAGCAGCTTGGGGTGGGAGGCATACAATGAGCAGTTCTTC,CASSLGWEAYNEQFF
TRBJ2-7,TRBV4-1,-,-,TGCGCCAGCAGCCTACACGTAGACCCCTCTGGGACCTACGAGCAGTACTTC,CASSLHVDPSGTYEQYF
TRBJ2-3,TRBV11-3,-,-,TGTGCCAGCAGCTTAGAGCCGGGACGCGCCGGCACAGATACGCAGTATTTT,CASSLEPGRAGTDTQYF
TRBJ2-3,TRBV7-9,TRBD2,-,TGTGCCAGCGGACTAGCCTTGGGGACAGATACGCAGTATTTT,CASGLALGTDTQYF
TRBJ2-1,TRBV28,TRBD2,-,TGTGCCAGCGCCCTAGCGGGAGCCCCCTCCTACAATGAGCAGTTCTTC,CASALAGAPSYNEQFF
TRBJ2-1,TRBV4-2,-,-,TGTGCCAGCAGCCCAAGGCAATCACCTACGATATACAATGAGCAGTTCTTC,CASSPRQSPTIYNEQFF
TRBJ1-2,TRBV28,TRBD1,-,TGTGCCAGCAGCGGGACAGGGGGAATGTATGGCTACACCTTC,CASSGTGGMYGYTF
TRBJ2-1,TRBV5-4,TRBD2,once,TGTGCCAGCAGCTTGAGACTAGCGGGAGGGAGCCATGAGCAGTTCTTC,CASSLRLAGGSHEQFF
TRBJ2-1,TRBV5-4,-,-,TGTGCCAGCAGCTTGGACTACAATGAGCAGTTCTTC,CASSLDYNEQFF
TRBJ2-3,TRBV7-3,TRBD2,once,TGTGCCAGCAGCTTACGAGCGGGAAGGGACACAGATACGCAGTATTTT,CASSLRAGRDTDTQYF
TRBJ1-4,TRBV7-9,TRBD1,-,TGTGCCAGCAGGACCGACAGGGGGGATGAAAAACTGTTTTTT,CASRTDRGDEKLFF
TRBJ2-5,TRBV5-1,-,-,TGCGCCAGCAGCTTGGCCCCGGGACAAGAGACCCAGTACTTC,CASSLAPGQETQYF
TRBJ2-7,TRBV27,TRBD2,-,TGTGCCAGCAGGATAAAGGGACTAGGCAACTACGAGCAGTACTTC,CASRIKGLGNYEQYF
TRBJ2-3,TRBV27,TRBD2,-,TGTGCCAGCAGTTGGCTAGCGGGACGCACAGATACGCAGTATTTT,CASSWLAGRTDTQYF
TRBJ2-1,TRBV28,-,-,TGTGCCAGCAGTTTGAGGTACAATGAGCAGTTCTTC,CASSLRYNEQFF
TRBJ2-7,TRBV6-5,-,once,TGTGCCAGCATCCGAACGAGGGGGGACGCCGAGCAGTACTTC,CASIRTRGDAEQYF
TRBJ2-7,TRBV5-1,TRBD1,-,TGCGCCAGCAGCCCCGAGGGGACAGGGGGAGGCGAGCAGTACTTC,CASSPEGTGGGEQYF
TRBJ1-4,TRBV14,TRBD1,-,TGTGCCAGCAGCCAAAGGGACAGTGGGGTCCGGGCTAATGAAAAACTGTTTTTT,CASSQRDSGVRANEKLFF
TRBJ1-5,TRBV7-9,-,-,TGTGCCAGCAGCCCTCAGGGAGGAAATCAGCCCCAGCATTTT,CASSPQGGNQPQHF
TRBJ1-2,TRBV28,-,-,TGTGCCAGCAGTTCCCAGGGTTACGCCTATCGGTATGGCTACACCTTC,CASSSQGYAYRYGYTF
TRBJ2-7,TRBV5-6,-,-,TGTGCCAGCAGCCGGACGGATTCCTACGAGCAGTACTTC,CASSRTDSYEQYF
TRBJ2-3,TRBV9,-,once,TGTGCCAGCAGCGTTTTGGGCGGTAACACAGATACGCAGTATTTT,CASSVLGGNTDTQYF
TRBJ2-2,TRBV4-2,-,few,TGTGCCAGCAGCCAAGCCGTGGGGAGCGAGGAGCTGTTTTTT,CASSQAVGSEELFF
TRBJ1-4,TRBV5-1,TRBD1,-,TGCGCCAGCAGCTCACCAACAATCCCAGGGGGCGCGGGTGAAAAACTGTTTTTT,CASSSPTIPGGAGEKLFF
TRBJ2-1,TRBV5-4,TRBD1,-,TGTGCCAGCAGCTTGGAACGGGACAGGGGTTTGAATGAGCAGTTCTTC,CASSLERDRGLNEQFF
TRBJ2-3,TRBV11-3,TRBD2,-,TGTGCCAGCAGCTTAGGACTAGCTATAAACACAGATACGCAGTATTTT,CASSLGLAINTDTQYF
TRBJ2-5,TRBV19,-,-,TGTGCCAGTAGTACCGGACAGTTACAAGAGACCCAGTACTTC,CASSTGQLQETQYF
TRBJ2-1,TRBV6-5,TRBD1,-,TGTGCCAGCCCGACGGGACAGGGGGCTAATGAGCAGTTCTTC,CASPTGQGANEQFF
TRBJ2-2,TRBV5-6,TRBD1,-,TGTGCCAGCAGCTGGACAGGAGGCGGGGAGCTGTTTTTT,CASSWTGGGELFF
TRBJ2-7,TRBV5-6,TRBD1,-,TGTGCCAGCAGCATGGACAGGGGGGACGAGCAGTACTTC,CASSMDRGDEQYF
TRBJ2-1,TRBV27,TRBD2,-,TGTGCCAGCAGCCCCCAAGATAGCGGGAGAAGTGAGCAGTTCTTC,CASSPQDSGRSEQFF
TRBJ1-5,TRBV18,TRBD1,-,TGTGCCAGCTCCCCCGACAGGGGAGATCATCAGCCCCAGCATTTT,CASSPDRGDHQPQHF
TRBJ2-3,TRBV27,TRBD2,-,TGTGCCAGCAGTCCCACCGGGACTAGCGGGCGATCTAGCACAGATACGCAGTATTTT,CASSPTGTSGRSSTDTQYF
TRBJ2-5,TRBV2,TRBD1,-,TGTGCCAGCAGGTACAGGGGGCAAGAGACCCAGTACTTC,CASRYRGQETQYF
TRBJ1-5,TRBV28,-,-,TGTGCCAGCAGGGGGGAGGGACAACTGGGGAATCAGCCCCAGCATTTT,CASRGEGQLGNQPQHF